This entry describes one T cell receptor (beta chain). Antigen specificity is unknown. This entry is derived from a study of cytomegalovirus exposure and HLA in healthy donors. Points from the study as a whole: For cytomegalovirus status, the classifier reportedly gave diagnoses with high specificity and sensitivity. Most TCR sequences proved rare, with some public TCRs found in many donors. Clusters of TCRs from the first cohort tended to co-occur in the 120 or so validation repertoires (as a later analysis found).

Only in-frame clones appear in the TCRdb table, and some are missing; sequencing was by immunoSEQ multiplex PCR. The sample has about 200,000 clones, more than 65% seen once. Germline V gene lookup returns CDR1 KGHSH and CDR2 LQKENI. V lost 3 bases and J lost 1, with 12 bases in between. This CDR3 is built from 15 residues. These donors were members of the approximately 110-subject validation cohort, a group separate from the approximately 640-subject first cohort. The chain joins TRBV18 to TRBJ2-5; D remains ambiguous. The sequence was collected from a young woman in good health and CMV-seropositive. Sequencing was carried out using PBMCs. The DNA of the CDR3 is TGTGCCAGCTCACCTAGTACAGCCCGCCAAGAGACCCAGTACTTC. Amino acid sequence: CASSPSTARQETQYF. The whole variable domain, filled in from reference TRBV18 and TRBJ2-5, reads NAGVMQNPRHLVRRRGQEARLRCSPMKGHSHVYWYRQLPEEGLKFMVYLQKENIIDESGMPKERFSAEFPKEGPSILRIQQVVRGDSAAYFCASSPSTARQETQYFGPGTRLLVL.